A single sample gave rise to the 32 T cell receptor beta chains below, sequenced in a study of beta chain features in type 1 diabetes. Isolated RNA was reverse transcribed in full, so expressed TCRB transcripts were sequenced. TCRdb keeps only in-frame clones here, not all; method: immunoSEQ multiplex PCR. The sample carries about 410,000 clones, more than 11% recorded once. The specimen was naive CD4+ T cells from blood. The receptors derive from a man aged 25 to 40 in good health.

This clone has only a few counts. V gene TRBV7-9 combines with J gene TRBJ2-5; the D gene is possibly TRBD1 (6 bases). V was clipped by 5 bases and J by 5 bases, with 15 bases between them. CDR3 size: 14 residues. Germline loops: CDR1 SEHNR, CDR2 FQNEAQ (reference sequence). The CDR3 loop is CASSPGDAPETQYF. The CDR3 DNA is TGTGCCAGCAGCCCAGGGGACGCCCCCGAGACCCAGTACTTC.

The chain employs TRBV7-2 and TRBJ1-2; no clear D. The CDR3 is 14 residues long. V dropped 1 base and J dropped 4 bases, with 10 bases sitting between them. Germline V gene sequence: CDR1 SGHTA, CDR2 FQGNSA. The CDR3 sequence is CASSLGLGSYGYTF. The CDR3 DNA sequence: TGTGCCAGCAGCTTAGGTCTGGGAAGCTATGGCTACACCTTC.

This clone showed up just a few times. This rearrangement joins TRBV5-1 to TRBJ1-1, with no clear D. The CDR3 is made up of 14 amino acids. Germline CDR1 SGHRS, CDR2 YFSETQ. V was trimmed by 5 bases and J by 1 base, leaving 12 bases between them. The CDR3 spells CASSFASGNTEAFF. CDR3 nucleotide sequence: TGCGCCAGCAGTTTCGCGAGCGGGAACACTGAAGCTTTCTTT.

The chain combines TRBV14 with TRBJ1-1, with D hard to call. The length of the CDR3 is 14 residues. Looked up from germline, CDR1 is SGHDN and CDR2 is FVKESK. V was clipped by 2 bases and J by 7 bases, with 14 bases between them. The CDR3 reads CASSQPGYPYEAFF. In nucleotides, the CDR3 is TGTGCCAGCAGCCAACCAGGATACCCATATGAAGCTTTCTTT.

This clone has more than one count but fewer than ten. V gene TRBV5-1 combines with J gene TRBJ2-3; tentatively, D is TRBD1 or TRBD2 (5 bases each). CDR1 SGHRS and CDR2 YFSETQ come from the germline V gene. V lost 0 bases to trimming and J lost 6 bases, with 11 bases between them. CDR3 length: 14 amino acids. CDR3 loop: CASSLAPGPDTQYF. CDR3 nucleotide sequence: TGCGCCAGCAGCTTGGCGCCGGGACCGGATACGCAGTATTTT.

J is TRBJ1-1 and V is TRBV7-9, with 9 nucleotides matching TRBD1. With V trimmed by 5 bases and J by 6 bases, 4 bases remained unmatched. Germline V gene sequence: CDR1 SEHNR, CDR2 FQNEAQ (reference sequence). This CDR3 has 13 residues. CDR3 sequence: CASSPDRGAEAFF. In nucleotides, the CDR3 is TGTGCCAGCAGCCCAGACAGGGGGGCTGAAGCTTTCTTT.

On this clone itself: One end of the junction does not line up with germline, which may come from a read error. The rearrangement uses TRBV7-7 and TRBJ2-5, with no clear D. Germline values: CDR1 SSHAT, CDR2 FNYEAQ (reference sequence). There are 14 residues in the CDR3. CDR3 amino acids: CASSLAAKVETQYF. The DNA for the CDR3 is TGTGCTAGCAGCTTAGCCGCTAAGGTGGAGACCCAGTACTTC.

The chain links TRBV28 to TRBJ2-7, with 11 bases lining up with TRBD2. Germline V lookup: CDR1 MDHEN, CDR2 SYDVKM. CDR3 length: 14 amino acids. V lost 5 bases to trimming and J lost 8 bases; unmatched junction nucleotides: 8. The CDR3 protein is CASSTGLAGPKQYV. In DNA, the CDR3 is TGTGCCAGCAGTACCGGACTAGCGGGTCCCAAGCAGTACGTC.

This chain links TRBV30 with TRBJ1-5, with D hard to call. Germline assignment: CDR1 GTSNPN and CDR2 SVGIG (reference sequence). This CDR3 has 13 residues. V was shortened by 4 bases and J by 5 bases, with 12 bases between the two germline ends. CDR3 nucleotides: TGTGCCTGGACGGAGGGCACCTATCAGCCCCAGCATTTT. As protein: CAWTEGTYQPQHF.

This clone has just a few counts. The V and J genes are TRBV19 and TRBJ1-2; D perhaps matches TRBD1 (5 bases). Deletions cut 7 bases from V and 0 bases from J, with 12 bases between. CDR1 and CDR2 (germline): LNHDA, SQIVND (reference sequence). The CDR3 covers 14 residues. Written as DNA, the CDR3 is TGTGCCAGTATCCAGGGAGGCGCTAACTATGGCTACACCTTC. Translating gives CASIQGGANYGYTF.

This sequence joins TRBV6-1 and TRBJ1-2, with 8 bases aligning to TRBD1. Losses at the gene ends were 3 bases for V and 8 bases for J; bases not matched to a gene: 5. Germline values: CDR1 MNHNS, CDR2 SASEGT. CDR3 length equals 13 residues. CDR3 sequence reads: CASSEDRVSGYTF. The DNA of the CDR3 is TGTGCCAGCAGTGAGGACAGGGTTTCCGGCTACACCTTC.

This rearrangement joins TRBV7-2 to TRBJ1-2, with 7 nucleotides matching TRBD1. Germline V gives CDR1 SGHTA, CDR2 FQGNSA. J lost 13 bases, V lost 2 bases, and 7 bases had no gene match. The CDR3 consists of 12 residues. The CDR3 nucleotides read TGTGCCAGCAGCTTATCCGGACAGGCCCCCACCTTC. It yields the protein CASSLSGQAPTF. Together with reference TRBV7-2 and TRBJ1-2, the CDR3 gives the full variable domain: GAGVSQSPSNKVTEKGKDVELRCDPISGHTALYWYRQSLGQGLEFLIYFQGNSAPDKSGLPSDRFSAERTGGSVSTLTIQRTQQEDSAVYLCASSLSGQAPTFGSGTRLTVV.

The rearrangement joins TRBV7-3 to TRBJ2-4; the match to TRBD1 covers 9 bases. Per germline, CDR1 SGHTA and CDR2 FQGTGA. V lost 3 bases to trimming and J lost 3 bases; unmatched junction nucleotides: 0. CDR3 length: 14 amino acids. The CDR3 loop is CASSLTGGKNIQYF. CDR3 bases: TGTGCCAGCAGCTTGACAGGGGGCAAAAACATTCAGTACTTC. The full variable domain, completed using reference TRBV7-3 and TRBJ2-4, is GAGVSQTPSNKVTEKGKYVELRCDPISGHTALYWYRQSLGQGPEFLIYFQGTGAADDSGLPNDRFFAVRPEGSVSTLKIQRTERGDSAVYLCASSLTGGKNIQYFGAGTRLSVL.

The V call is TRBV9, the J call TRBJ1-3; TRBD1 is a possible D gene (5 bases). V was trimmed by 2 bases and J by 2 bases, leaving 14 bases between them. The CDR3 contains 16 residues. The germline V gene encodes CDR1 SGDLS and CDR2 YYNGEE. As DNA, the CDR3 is TGTGCCAGCAGCGTCTCATGGGGGGATACTGGAAACACCATATATTTT. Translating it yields CASSVSWGDTGNTIYF.

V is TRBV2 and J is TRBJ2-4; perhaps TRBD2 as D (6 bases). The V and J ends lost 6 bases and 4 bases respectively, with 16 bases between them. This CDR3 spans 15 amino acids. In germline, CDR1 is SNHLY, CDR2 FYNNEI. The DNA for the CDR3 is TGTGCCAGCAGGCAGGCAGGAGGGATGAAAAACATTCAGTACTTC. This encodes CASRQAGGMKNIQYF.

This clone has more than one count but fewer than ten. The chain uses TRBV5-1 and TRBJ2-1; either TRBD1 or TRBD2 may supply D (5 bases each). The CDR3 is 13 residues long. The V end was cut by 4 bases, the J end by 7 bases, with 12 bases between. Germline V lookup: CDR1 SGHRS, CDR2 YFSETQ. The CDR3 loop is CASSRVGTNEQFF. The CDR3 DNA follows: TGCGCCAGCAGCCGGGTAGGGACGAATGAGCAGTTCTTC.

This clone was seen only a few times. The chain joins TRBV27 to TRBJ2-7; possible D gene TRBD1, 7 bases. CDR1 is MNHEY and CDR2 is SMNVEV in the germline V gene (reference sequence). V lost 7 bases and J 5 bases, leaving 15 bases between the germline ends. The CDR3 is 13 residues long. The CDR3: CASTGGGSHEQYF. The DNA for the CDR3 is TGTGCCAGCACAGGGGGAGGTAGCCACGAGCAGTACTTC.

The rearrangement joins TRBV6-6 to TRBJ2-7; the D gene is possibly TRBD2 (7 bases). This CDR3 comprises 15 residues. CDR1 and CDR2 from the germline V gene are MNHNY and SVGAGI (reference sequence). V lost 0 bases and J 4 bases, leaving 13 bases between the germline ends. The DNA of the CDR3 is TGTGCCAGCAGTTACTCGAAACGGGGGGCGTACGAGCAGTACTTC. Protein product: CASSYSKRGAYEQYF.

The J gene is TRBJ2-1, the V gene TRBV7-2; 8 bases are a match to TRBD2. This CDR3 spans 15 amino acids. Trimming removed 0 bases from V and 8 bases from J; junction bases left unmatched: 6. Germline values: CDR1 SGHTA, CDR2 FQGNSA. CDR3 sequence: CASSLARGTRDEQFF. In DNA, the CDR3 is TGTGCCAGCAGCTTAGCCCGAGGGACTAGGGATGAGCAGTTCTTC.

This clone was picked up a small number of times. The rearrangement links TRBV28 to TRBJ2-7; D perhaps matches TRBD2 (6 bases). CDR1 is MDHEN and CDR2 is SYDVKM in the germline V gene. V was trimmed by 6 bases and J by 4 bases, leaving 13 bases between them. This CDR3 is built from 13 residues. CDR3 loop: CASRGSGTYEQYV. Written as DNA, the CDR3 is TGTGCCAGCAGGGGTAGCGGAACATACGAGCAGTACGTC.

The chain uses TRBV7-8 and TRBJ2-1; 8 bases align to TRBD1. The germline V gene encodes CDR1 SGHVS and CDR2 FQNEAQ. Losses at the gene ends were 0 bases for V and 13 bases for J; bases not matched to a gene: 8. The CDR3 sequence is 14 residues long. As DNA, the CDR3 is TGTGCCAGCAGCTTAGCGCCAAGGACAGGGCTCCAGTTCTTC. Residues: CASSLAPRTGLQFF. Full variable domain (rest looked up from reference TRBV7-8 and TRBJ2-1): GAGVSQSPRYKVAKRGQDVALRCDPISGHVSLFWYQQALGQGPEFLTYFQNEAQLDKSGLPSDRFFAERPEGSVSTLKIQRTQQEDSAVYLCASSLAPRTGLQFFGPGTRLTVL.

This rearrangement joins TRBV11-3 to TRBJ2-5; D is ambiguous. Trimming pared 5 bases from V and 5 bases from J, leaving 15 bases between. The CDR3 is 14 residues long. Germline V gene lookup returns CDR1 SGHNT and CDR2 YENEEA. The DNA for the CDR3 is TGTGCCAGCAGCCAGATTTCCACGGGTGAGACCCAGTACTTC. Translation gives CASSQISTGETQYF.

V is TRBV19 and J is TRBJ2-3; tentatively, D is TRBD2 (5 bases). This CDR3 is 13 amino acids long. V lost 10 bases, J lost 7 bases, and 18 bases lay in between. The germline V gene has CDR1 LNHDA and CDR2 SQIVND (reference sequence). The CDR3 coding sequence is TGTGCCACTCTCGGGCGAGGGTCGAATACGCAGTATTTT. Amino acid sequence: CATLGRGSNTQYF.

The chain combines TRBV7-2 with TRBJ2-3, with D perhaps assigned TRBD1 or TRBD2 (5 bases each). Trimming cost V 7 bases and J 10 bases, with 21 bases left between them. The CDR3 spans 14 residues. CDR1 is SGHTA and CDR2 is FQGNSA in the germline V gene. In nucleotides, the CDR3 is TGTGCCAGCACCCCCTTGGGGGTATCGGATCCGCAGTATTTT. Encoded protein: CASTPLGVSDPQYF.

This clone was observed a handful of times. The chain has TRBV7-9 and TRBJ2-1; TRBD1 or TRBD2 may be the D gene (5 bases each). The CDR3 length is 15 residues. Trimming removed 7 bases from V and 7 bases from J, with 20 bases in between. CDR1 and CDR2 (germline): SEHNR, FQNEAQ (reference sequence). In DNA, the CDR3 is TGTGCCAGCACACTAGGAAACCGCAGGGAAAATGAGCAGTTCTTC. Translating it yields CASTLGNRRENEQFF.

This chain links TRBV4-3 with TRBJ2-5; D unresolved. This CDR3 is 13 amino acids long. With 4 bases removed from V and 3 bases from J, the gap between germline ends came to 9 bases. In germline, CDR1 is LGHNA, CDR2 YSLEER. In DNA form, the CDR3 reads TGCGCCAGCAGCCGGGCCACCGAAGAGACCCAGTACTTC. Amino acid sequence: CASSRATEETQYF.

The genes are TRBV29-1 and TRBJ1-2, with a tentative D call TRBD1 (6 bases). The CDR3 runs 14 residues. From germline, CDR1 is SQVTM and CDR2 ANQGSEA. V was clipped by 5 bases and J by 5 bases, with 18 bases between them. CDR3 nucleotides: TGCAGCGTTATTGGAGGGAGGGGGGATTATGGCTACACCTTC. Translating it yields CSVIGGRGDYGYTF.

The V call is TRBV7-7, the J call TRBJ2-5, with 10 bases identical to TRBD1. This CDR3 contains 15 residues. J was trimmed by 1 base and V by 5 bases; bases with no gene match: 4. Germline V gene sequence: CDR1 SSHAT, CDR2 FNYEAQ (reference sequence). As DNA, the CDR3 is TGTGCCAGCAGCCAAAGGGACAGGGGCCAAGAGACCCAGTACTTC. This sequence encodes CASSQRDRGQETQYF.

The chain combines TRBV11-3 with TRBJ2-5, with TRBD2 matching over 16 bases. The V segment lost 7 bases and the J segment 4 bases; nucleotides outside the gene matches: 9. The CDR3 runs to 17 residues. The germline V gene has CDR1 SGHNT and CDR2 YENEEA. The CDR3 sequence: CASTSGTSGRAGETQYF. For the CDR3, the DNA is TGTGCCAGCACCTCCGGGACTAGCGGGAGGGCCGGAGAGACCCAGTACTTC. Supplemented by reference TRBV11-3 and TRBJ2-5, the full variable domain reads EAGVVQSPRYKIIEKKQPVAFWCNPISGHNTLYWYLQNLGQGPELLIRYENEEAVDDSQLPKDRFSAERLKGVDSTLKIQPAELGDSAVYLCASTSGTSGRAGETQYFGPGTRLLVL.

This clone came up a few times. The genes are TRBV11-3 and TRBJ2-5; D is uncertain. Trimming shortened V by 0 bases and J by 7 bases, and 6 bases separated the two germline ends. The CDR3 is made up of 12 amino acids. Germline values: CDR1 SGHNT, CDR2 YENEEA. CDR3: CASSLDWGTQYF. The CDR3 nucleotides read TGTGCCAGCAGCTTAGATTGGGGGACCCAGTACTTC.

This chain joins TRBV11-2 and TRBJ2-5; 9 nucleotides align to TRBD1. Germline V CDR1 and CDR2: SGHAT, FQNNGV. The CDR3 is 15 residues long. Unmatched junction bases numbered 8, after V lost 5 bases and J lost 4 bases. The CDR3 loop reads CASSHGTGYPETQYF. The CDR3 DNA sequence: TGTGCCAGCAGCCACGGGACAGGGTACCCAGAGACCCAGTACTTC. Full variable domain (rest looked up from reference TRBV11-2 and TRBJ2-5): EAGVAQSPRYKIIEKRQSVAFWCNPISGHATLYWYQQILGQGPKLLIQFQNNGVVDDSQLPKDRFSAERLKGVDSTLKIQPAKLEDSAVYLCASSHGTGYPETQYFGPGTRLLVL.

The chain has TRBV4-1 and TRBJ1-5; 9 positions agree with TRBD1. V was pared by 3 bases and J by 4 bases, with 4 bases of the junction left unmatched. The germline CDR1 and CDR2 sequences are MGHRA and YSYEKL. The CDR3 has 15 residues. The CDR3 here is CASSQAGQGNQPQHF. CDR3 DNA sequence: TGCGCCAGCAGCCAGGCCGGACAGGGGAATCAGCCCCAGCATTTT.